This T cell receptor beta chain was captured in a study of human T cells and chemical hapten exposure. This clonotype was detected many times. From the RACE reads, TCRdb called clonotypes with MiXCR, one entry per CDR3 protein. Counted here are 75,000 to 100,000 distinct CDR3 sequences, approximately 12% occurring once; the ten biggest clones make up under 4%. Time point meaning: patch test 1, 2 weeks after DPC sensitization. Indicated treatment: therapeutic diphenylcyclopropenone sensitization with weekly scalp DPC. The germline V gene has CDR1 SGHNT and CDR2 YYREEE (reference sequence). Trimming shortened V by 4 bases and J by 10 bases, and 5 bases separated the two germline ends. The CDR3 sequence is 9 residues long.

The chain employs TRBV5-4 and TRBJ1-2; D remains unclear. Sample: whole blood, taken in connection with sensitization to the hapten diphenylcyclopropenone (DPC). The clonotype comes from a woman in her fifties or sixties with alopecia areata. Some clones in this sample may be carry-over from other donors' samples. The CDR3 nucleotides read TGTGCCAGCAGCCTCCCCTACACCTTC. This gives the protein CASSLPYTF.